The sequence of this T cell receptor (beta chain) was determined in a study of cytomegalovirus exposure and HLA in healthy donors. PCR primers comprised 60 Vbeta and 13 Jbeta primers. The table came from immunoSEQ multiplex PCR; TCRdb's copy has only in-frame clones and leaves some out. The profile covers 150,000 or so clones, with around 84% appearing a single time and roughly 2.2% taken by the ten largest. Study-level results: Analyzed later, association rates of TCRs varied across HLA loci, with DRB1 most and HLA-C fewest. Sequencing likely caused a cluster of highly shared sequence variants.

A note on this clone: What it binds is unknown.

The receptor was derived from a man aged 18 to 29 in good health and CMV-seropositive. Specimen: PBMCs.

The CDR3 DNA follows: TGCGCCAGCAGCCAAGTTGGCAGGACTGAAGCTTTCTTT. Its protein is CASSQVGRTEAFF. The chain has TRBV4-3 and TRBJ1-1; D call uncertain. This CDR3 has 13 amino acids. V was shortened by 1 base and J by 5 bases, with 8 bases between the two germline ends. Per germline, CDR1 LGHNA and CDR2 YSLEER.